One sample yielded the 10 T cell receptor beta chains listed below, sequenced in a study of blood T cell repertoires in COVID-19. Sequenced by immunoSEQ multiplex PCR; TCRdb stores in-frame clones only, minus some. The table has about 180,000 clones, 80% to 90% seen once; the top ten hold about a fifth. The sample was peripheral blood. The receptor source for this set is a man in his sixties or seventies with active or convalescent COVID-19.

The chain is built from TRBV5-1 and TRBJ1-2; D uncertain. The germline V and J ends were trimmed by 3 bases and 6 bases, with 15 bases remaining between them. This CDR3 has 14 residues. CDR1 and CDR2 (germline): SGHRS, YFSETQ. CDR3 DNA: TGCGCCAGCAGCTATAAGTCCGGGAATGATGGCTACACCTTC. Translated, it gives CASSYKSGNDGYTF.

For the CDR3, the DNA is TGTGCCAGTAGTATACCGGGGAGGAACACTGAAGCTTTCTTT. Amino acids: CASSIPGRNTEAFF. J is TRBJ1-1 and V is TRBV19, with unresolved D. Germline V gives CDR1 LNHDA, CDR2 SQIVND (reference sequence). V gave up 2 bases and J gave up 1 base, with 8 bases separating them. This CDR3 spans 14 amino acids.

This clone was seen only once. J is TRBJ1-1 and V is TRBV19, with D perhaps matching TRBD1 (6 bases). V gave up 5 bases and J gave up 0 bases, with 16 bases separating them. Germline CDR1 is LNHDA and CDR2 is SQIVND (reference sequence). There are 16 residues in the CDR3. This CDR3 is CASSESGTKVNTEAFF. CDR3 nucleotides: TGTGCCAGTAGTGAGTCGGGGACAAAGGTGAACACTGAAGCTTTCTTT.

The chain has TRBV30 and TRBJ1-2; D perhaps matches TRBD1 (5 bases). The V end lost 4 bases, the J end lost 8 bases, and 14 bases lay between the germline ends. The germline V gene encodes CDR1 GTSNPN and CDR2 SVGIG (reference sequence). CDR3 length: 12 residues. CDR3 sequence reads: CAWNTGPGGYTF. CDR3 in DNA: TGTGCCTGGAACACAGGCCCTGGAGGCTACACCTTC.

The gene calls are TRBV28 and TRBJ2-1; no firm D call. This CDR3 contains 16 residues. Trimming pared 3 bases from V and 8 bases from J, leaving 20 bases between. Germline CDR1 is MDHEN and CDR2 is SYDVKM. CDR3 in DNA: TGTGCCAGCAGTTTGTATAAGACATCGAAAGTCCATGAGCAGTTCTTC. It specifies CASSLYKTSKVHEQFF. Together with reference TRBV28 and TRBJ2-1, the CDR3 gives the full variable domain: DVKVTQSSRYLVKRTGEKVFLECVQDMDHENMFWYRQDPGLGLRLIYFSYDVKMKEKGDIPEGYSVSREKKERFSLILESASTNQTSMYLCASSLYKTSKVHEQFFGPGTRLTVL.

The V call is TRBV7-2, the J call TRBJ1-6, with D hard to call. CDR3 length equals 13 residues. The germline CDR1 and CDR2 sequences are SGHTA and FQGNSA. Trimming took 2 bases from V and 6 from J, leaving 5 bases between them. This CDR3 is CASSLTGNSPLHF. In DNA, the CDR3 is TGTGCCAGCAGCTTAACGGGTAATTCACCCCTCCACTTT.

The chain couples TRBV5-1 to TRBJ2-7; D possibly corresponds to TRBD1 (6 bases). This CDR3 contains 13 residues. In germline, CDR1 is SGHRS, CDR2 YFSETQ. V lost 5 bases to trimming and J lost 3 bases, with 12 bases between them. CDR3 in DNA: TGCGCCAGCAGTTGGGACAAGTTCTACGAGCAGTACTTC. As protein: CASSWDKFYEQYF. Complete variable domain (other parts from reference TRBV5-1 and TRBJ2-7): KAGVTQTPRYLIKTRGQQVTLSCSPISGHRSVSWYQQTPGQGLQFLFEYFSETQRNKGNFPGRFSGRQFSNSRSEMNVSTLELGDSALYLCASSWDKFYEQYFGPGTRLTVT.

The chain carries TRBV28 and TRBJ1-2, with TRBD1 as a possible D gene (5 bases). The CDR3 has 12 residues. V was pared by 2 bases and J by 7 bases, with 8 bases between. Germline V gene data show CDR1 as MDHEN and CDR2 as SYDVKM. The CDR3 region is CASSLNRSGYTF. The DNA of the CDR3 is TGTGCCAGCAGTTTAAACAGGAGTGGCTACACCTTC.

The chain's CDR3 is CASSLGQRGTQYF. CDR3 coding DNA: TGTGCCAGCAGCTTAGGGCAAAGGGGGACCCAGTACTTC. V is TRBV7-3 and J is TRBJ2-5, with a weak D call TRBD1 (5 bases). The CDR3 is made up of 13 amino acids. CDR1 and CDR2 (germline): SGHTA, FQGTGA. Trimming left V 2 bases short and J 7 bases short, with 11 bases between.

The V and J genes are TRBV5-4 and TRBJ2-3, with 11 bases lining up with TRBD1. The CDR3 is made up of 15 amino acids. J lost 4 bases, V lost 4 bases, and 5 bases had no gene match. Germline CDR1 SGHNT, CDR2 YYREEE (reference sequence). The CDR3 sequence: CASSAPGQGADTQYF. CDR3 nucleotide sequence: TGTGCCAGCAGCGCGCCGGGACAGGGGGCAGATACGCAGTATTTT.